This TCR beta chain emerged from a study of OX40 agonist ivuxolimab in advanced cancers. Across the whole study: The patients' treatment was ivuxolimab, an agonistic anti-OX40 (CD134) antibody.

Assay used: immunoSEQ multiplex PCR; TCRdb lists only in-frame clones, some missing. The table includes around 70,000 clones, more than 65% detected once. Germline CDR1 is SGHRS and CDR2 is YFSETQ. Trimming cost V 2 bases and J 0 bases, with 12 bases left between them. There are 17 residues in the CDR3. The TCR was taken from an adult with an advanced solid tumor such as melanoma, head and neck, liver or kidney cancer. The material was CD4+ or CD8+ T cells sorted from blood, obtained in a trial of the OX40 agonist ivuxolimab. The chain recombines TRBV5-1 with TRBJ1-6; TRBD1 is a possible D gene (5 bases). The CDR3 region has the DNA TGCGCCAGCAGCTTAAGAGGGGTAGGCTCCTATAATTCACCCCTCCACTTT. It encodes CASSLRGVGSYNSPLHF. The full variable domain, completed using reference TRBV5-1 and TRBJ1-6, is KAGVTQTPRYLIKTRGQQVTLSCSPISGHRSVSWYQQTPGQGLQFLFEYFSETQRNKGNFPGRFSGRQFSNSRSEMNVSTLELGDSALYLCASSLRGVGSYNSPLHFGNGTRLTVT.